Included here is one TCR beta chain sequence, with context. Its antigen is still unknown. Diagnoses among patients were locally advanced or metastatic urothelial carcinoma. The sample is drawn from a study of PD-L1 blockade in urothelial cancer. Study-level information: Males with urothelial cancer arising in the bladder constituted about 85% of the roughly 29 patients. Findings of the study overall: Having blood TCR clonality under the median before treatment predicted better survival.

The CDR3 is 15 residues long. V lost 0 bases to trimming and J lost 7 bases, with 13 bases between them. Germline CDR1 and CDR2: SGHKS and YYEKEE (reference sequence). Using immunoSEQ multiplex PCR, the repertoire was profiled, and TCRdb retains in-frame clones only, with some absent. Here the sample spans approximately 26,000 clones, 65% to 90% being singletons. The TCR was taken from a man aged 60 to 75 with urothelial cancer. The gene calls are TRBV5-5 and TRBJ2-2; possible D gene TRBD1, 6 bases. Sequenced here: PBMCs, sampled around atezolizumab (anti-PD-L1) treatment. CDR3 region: CASSLGERGGGELFF. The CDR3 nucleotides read TGTGCCAGCAGCTTGGGGGAGAGAGGGGGCGGGGAGCTGTTTTTT.